Below, one TCR beta chain is given with its context. The antigen is undetermined. This CDR3 has 13 residues. Trimming stripped 0 bases from V and 5 bases from J, with 10 bases between. The germline V gene encodes CDR1 GTSNPN and CDR2 SVGIG (reference sequence). This sample was taken from a study of T cell responses to AZD1222 COVID-19 vaccine. Libraries were prepared by immunoSEQ multiplex PCR; TCRdb keeps only in-frame clonotypes and omits some of them. The sample carries 100,000 to 150,000 clones, approximately 85% recorded once. Notes on the study in general: The study identified only five to seven AZD1222 recipients as seropositive at baseline.

The chain joins TRBV30 to TRBJ1-1; no clear D gene. The receptor was derived from an adult in good health. Material: peripheral blood, obtained on day 0 of AZD1222 vaccination. The CDR3 here is CAWSVNGWTEAFF. The DNA of the CDR3 is TGTGCCTGGAGTGTAAATGGGTGGACTGAAGCTTTCTTT.